The 18 T cell receptor beta chains presented below share a single source sample, sequenced in a study of breast tumors, draining lymph nodes, adjacent tissues. Axillary draining lymph nodes of breast cancer patients supplied the node samples. A single record per CDR3 protein comes from TCRdb applying MiXCR to the multiplex PCR reads. The table records 150,000 to 200,000 distinct CDR3 sequences, roughly a third of them present only once. Sequencing was performed on axillary lymph node tissue. These receptors all come from a female donor with breast cancer. Some clones in this sample may be carry-over from other donors' samples.

The chain links TRBV7-9 to TRBJ1-4; 12 nucleotides match TRBD1. V lost 6 bases to trimming and J lost 0 bases; unmatched junction nucleotides: 17. In germline, CDR1 is SEHNR, CDR2 FQNEAQ (reference sequence). CDR3 length: 21 residues. The CDR3 here is CASSARVPRDRGRATNEKLFF. CDR3 nucleotides: TGTGCCAGCAGTGCTAGAGTCCCCCGGGACAGGGGGCGGGCAACTAATGAAAAACTGTTTTTT.

The J gene is TRBJ1-5, the V gene TRBV12-3 or TRBV12-4, with TRBD1 as a possible D gene (5 bases). The V and J ends lost 6 bases and 0 bases respectively, with 15 bases between them. The CDR3 loop spans 16 amino acids. DNA of the CDR3: TGTGCCAGCAGCTCCGGGAGGGGAGATAGCAATCAGCCCCAGCATTTT. It translates to CASSSGRGDSNQPQHF.

A single count supports this clonotype. V usage is TRBV7-9 and J usage is TRBJ2-7, with 9 positions matching TRBD2. The germline gives CDR1 SEHNR, CDR2 FQNEAQ (reference sequence). J lost 0 bases, V lost 2 bases, and 2 bases had no gene match. The CDR3 runs to 15 residues. CDR3 bases: TGTGCCAGCAGCTTACGACTAGCGGCCTCCTACGAGCAGTACTTC. Translating gives CASSLRLAASYEQYF.

Concerning this clonotype itself: The germline gene is not matched at one end of the junction; a read error may be the cause. The V call is TRBV6-6, the J call TRBJ2-3; D may correspond to TRBD1 or TRBD2 (5 bases each). The germline gives CDR1 MNHNY, CDR2 SVGAGI (reference sequence). The CDR3 sequence is 18 residues long. CDR3 region: CASSHSIPWGRETDTQYF. The CDR3 DNA follows: TGTGCCAGCAGTCACTCGATCCCCTGGGGGAGAGAAACAGATACGCAGTATTTT.

This clonotype occurred many times. CDR3 in DNA: TGTGCCAGCACCCGCACCTACAGGGGTGGAAACACCATATATTTT. As protein: CASTRTYRGGNTIYF. The chain couples TRBV6-5 to TRBJ1-3; 7 positions agree with TRBD1. This CDR3 contains 15 residues. Germline V gives CDR1 MNHEY, CDR2 SVGAGI. V gave up 7 bases and J gave up 3 bases; unmatched junction bases: 9.

The genes are TRBV20-1 and TRBJ1-3; D is unresolved. Germline values: CDR1 DFQATT, CDR2 SNEGSKA (reference sequence). Trimming stripped 1 base from V and 0 bases from J, with 13 bases between. This CDR3 spans 16 amino acids. CDR3: CSARGVQTFSGNTIYF. Written as DNA, the CDR3 is TGCAGTGCTAGAGGTGTTCAAACCTTCTCTGGAAACACCATATATTTT.

The rearrangement joins TRBV6-5 to TRBJ1-6, with a tentative D call TRBD1 (5 bases). V was cut by 6 bases and J by 4 bases, with 13 bases left in between. The CDR3 covers 15 residues. Germline V CDR1 and CDR2: MNHEY, SVGAGI. The CDR3 region is CASRPGTTYNSPLHF. CDR3 in DNA: TGTGCCAGCAGGCCCGGGACTACGTATAATTCACCCCTCCACTTT.

The chain recombines TRBV11-2 with TRBJ2-7, with 14 bases aligning to TRBD2. Germline CDR1 is SGHAT and CDR2 is FQNNGV. The CDR3 loop spans 20 amino acids. Trimming cost V 4 bases and J 0 bases; bases outside gene matches: 14. The CDR3 is CASSSRRLAGGGGPSYEQYF. In nucleotides, the CDR3 is TGTGCCAGCAGCTCAAGAAGACTAGCGGGAGGGGGGGGACCCTCCTACGAGCAGTACTTC. Variable domain in full (rest from reference TRBV11-2 and TRBJ2-7): EAGVAQSPRYKIIEKRQSVAFWCNPISGHATLYWYQQILGQGPKLLIQFQNNGVVDDSQLPKDRFSAERLKGVDSTLKIQPAKLEDSAVYLCASSSRRLAGGGGPSYEQYFGPGTRLTVT.

This clonotype was detected only a few times. This chain joins TRBV9 and TRBJ1-1; no definite D call. The CDR3 is made up of 13 amino acids. The V end lost 0 bases, the J end lost 6 bases, and 9 bases lay between the germline ends. Germline loops: CDR1 SGDLS, CDR2 YYNGEE. CDR3: CASSVVGGAEAFF. The DNA for the CDR3 is TGTGCCAGCAGCGTAGTGGGAGGCGCTGAAGCTTTCTTT.

In this sample, this clonotype turned up many times. The genes are TRBV2 and TRBJ2-7; D unresolved. From germline, CDR1 is SNHLY and CDR2 FYNNEI. There are 14 residues in the CDR3. V was clipped by 9 bases and J by 2 bases, with 17 bases between them. The CDR3 sequence: CASRHGDIPYEQYF. The CDR3 bases are TGTGCCAGTCGCCATGGAGACATTCCCTACGAGCAGTACTTC.

This clonotype appeared many times. The V and J genes are TRBV7-3 and TRBJ2-1; D might be TRBD1 or TRBD2, each matching 5 bases. The V end was cut by 4 bases, the J end by 7 bases, with 11 bases between. Germline V gene lookup returns CDR1 SGHTA and CDR2 FQGTGA. This CDR3 comprises 13 residues. The CDR3 coding sequence is TGTGCCAGCAGCTCCGGGGCCGGGAATGAGCAGTTCTTC. Residues: CASSSGAGNEQFF.

Many counts were recorded for this clonotype. The rearrangement links TRBV27 to TRBJ2-7; a possible D gene is TRBD1 (6 bases). The V gene's germline CDR1 is MNHEY and CDR2 SMNVEV (reference sequence). The V end was cut by 5 bases, the J end by 11 bases, with 19 bases between. The CDR3 sequence is 13 residues long. The CDR3 bases are TGTGCCAGCAGTCCCGGGACACCCAACGGGAAGTACTTC. It translates to CASSPGTPNGKYF.

This clonotype was observed at least ten times. V usage is TRBV2 and J usage is TRBJ1-5; 9 positions agree with TRBD1. Germline trimming cut 8 bases from V and 5 bases from J; bases unmatched to any gene: 10. Germline loops: CDR1 SNHLY, CDR2 FYNNEI. The CDR3 runs 15 residues. The CDR3 DNA reads TGTGCCAGCGCAAGCCCTGGGACAGGGTATCAGCCCCAGCATTTT. It encodes CASASPGTGYQPQHF.

The V and J genes are TRBV6-2 or TRBV6-3 and TRBJ2-1; 7 bases are shared with TRBD2. The V gene's germline CDR1 is MNHEY and CDR2 SVGEGT. V shed 6 bases and J 5 bases; nucleotides not matched to a gene: 7. This CDR3 is built from 14 residues. The CDR3 DNA is TGTGCCAGCAGGCAAGCGGGGACGAACAATGAGCAGTTCTTC. Translation gives CASRQAGTNNEQFF.

Concerning this clonotype: An end of the junction differs from the germline gene, which may be a read error. The chain joins TRBV7-2 to TRBJ2-2; D might be TRBD2 (6 bases). CDR1 is SGHTA and CDR2 is FQGNSA in the germline V gene. This CDR3 spans 15 amino acids. CDR3 bases: TGTGCCAGCAGTTTAGCGGTTAGCGGCACCGGGGAGCTGTCTTTT. It encodes CASSLAVSGTGELSF.

This chain uses TRBV25-1 with TRBJ2-5; either TRBD1 or TRBD2 may supply D (8 bases each). Germline CDR1 MGHDK, CDR2 SYGVNS. The V end lost 3 bases, the J end lost 5 bases, and 28 bases lay between the germline ends. The CDR3 is made up of 19 amino acids. CDR3 in DNA: TGTGCCAGCAGTGATGCGGGCAGGGGACTAGGACAGGGTCTCGAGACCCAGTACTTC. Translation gives CASSDAGRGLGQGLETQYF.

In its sample, this clonotype was seen once. The rearrangement uses TRBV2 and TRBJ2-2, with D perhaps matching TRBD1 (6 bases). This CDR3 has 16 residues. V lost 4 bases and J 8 bases, leaving 20 bases between the germline ends. Germline CDR1 is SNHLY and CDR2 is FYNNEI. CDR3 in amino acids: CASSVERTAYNGELFF. The DNA for the CDR3 is TGTGCCAGCAGTGTAGAAAGGACAGCCTACAATGGGGAGCTGTTTTTT.

With respect to this clonotype: This may come from a read error, since a much larger clone is one base off. This chain joins TRBV20-1 and TRBJ2-3; tentative D call: TRBD1 (8 bases). Germline lookup yields CDR1 DFQATT and CDR2 SNEGSKA (reference sequence). Trimming pared 0 bases from V and 5 bases from J, leaving 18 bases between. This CDR3 contains 16 residues. The CDR3 bases are TGCAGTGCTAGAGATAGGGGGGGACAGGCCGTAGATACGCAGTATTTT. This gives the protein CSARDRGGQAVDTQYF.